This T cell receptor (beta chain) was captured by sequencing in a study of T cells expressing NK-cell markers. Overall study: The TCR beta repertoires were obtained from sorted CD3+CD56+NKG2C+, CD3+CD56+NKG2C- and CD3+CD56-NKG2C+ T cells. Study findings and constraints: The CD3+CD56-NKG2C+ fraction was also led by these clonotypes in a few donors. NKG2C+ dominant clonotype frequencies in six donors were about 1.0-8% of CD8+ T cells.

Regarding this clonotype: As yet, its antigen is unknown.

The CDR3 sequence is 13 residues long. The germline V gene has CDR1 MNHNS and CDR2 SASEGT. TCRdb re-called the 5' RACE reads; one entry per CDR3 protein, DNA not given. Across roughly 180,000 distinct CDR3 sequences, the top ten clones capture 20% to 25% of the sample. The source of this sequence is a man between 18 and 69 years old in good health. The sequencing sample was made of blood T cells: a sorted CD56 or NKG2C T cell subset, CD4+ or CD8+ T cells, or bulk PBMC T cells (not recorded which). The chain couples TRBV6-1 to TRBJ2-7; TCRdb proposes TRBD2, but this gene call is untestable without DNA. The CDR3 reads CASAQGQTYEQYF.